Sequencing of this T cell receptor (beta chain) was carried out in a study of CD8 T cells in ankylosing spondylitis. Notes on the study in general: For ankylosing spondylitis blood, a TCR beta motif of under ten highly homologous variants appeared characteristic. Before this, some motif variants had been reported in reactive arthritis synovial fluid and blood. Reportedly, significant enrichment of disease-linked clones occurred in matched ankylosing spondylitis synovial fluid. Peripheral blood samples showed relatively rare disease-linked clones, and these clones were CD8+.

V shed 1 base, J shed 8 bases, and the junction held 8 bases outside the gene matches. The CDR3 runs 15 residues. The germline CDR1 and CDR2 sequences are LGHNA and YNFKEQ. This clonotype was counted many times. The antigen remains unidentified. Each CDR3 protein gets one entry after TCRdb re-called the 5' RACE reads with MiXCR. The sample lists roughly 490,000 distinct CDR3 sequences, over 4% seen once, with roughly 3.5% in the top ten. This chain joins TRBV4-2 and TRBJ1-2; 9 nucleotides agree with TRBD1. This clonotype was obtained from a male donor with ankylosing spondylitis. The sequenced material came from blood, either unsorted or a sorted T cell fraction (not recorded which). As DNA, the CDR3 is TGTGCCAGCAGCCAAGGGACAGGGGAGAGAGGAGGCTACACCTTC. Translated, it gives CASSQGTGERGGYTF.